This T cell receptor (beta chain) was documented in a study of blood T cell repertoires in COVID-19. Study as a whole: In each case, the material was cDNA or gDNA derived from T cells, B-cell-depleted T cells, or PBMCs.

Profiling relied on immunoSEQ multiplex PCR, and the TCRdb table lists in-frame clones only, not all of them. The sample holds around 500,000 clones, 75% to 90% seen once. Participants, 18 to 89 years old, spanned approximately 25 US areas. Participant-given clinical history determined each cohort assignment. Donors in Cohort 3 counted as recovered after two negative PCRs, clearance, or symptom resolution. This CDR3 contains 13 residues. Germline loops: CDR1 ENHRY, CDR2 SYGVKD. V was pared by 7 bases and J by 4 bases, with 11 bases between. This clone was seen once. Sequenced: PBMCs or T cells enriched from blood (not recorded which). The origin of this receptor is a woman in her sixties who had recovered from COVID-19. The chain recombines TRBV10-3 with TRBJ2-1; TRBD2 might be the D (7 bases). Here the CDR3 reads CAIKGGEYNEQFF. The CDR3 DNA sequence: TGTGCCATCAAGGGGGGGGAATACAATGAGCAGTTCTTC.